Following are 6 T cell receptor beta chains from one sample sequenced in a study of tumor and adjacent non-tumor tissue in lung cancer. This sample's RNA came from whole unsorted tissue. The library came from three nested PCR rounds adapted from ARM-PCR protocols. In TCRdb, the multiplex PCR reads were re-called with MiXCR into one record per CDR3 protein. The repertoire holds fewer than 80,000 distinct CDR3 sequences, with around 70% as singletons. The sample taken for sequencing was lung tumor tissue. These receptors originate from a woman between 70 and 85 years old with non-small cell lung cancer.

About this clonotype itself: Given a much more abundant clone one base away, this may be a read error. The V and J genes are TRBV11-2 and TRBJ1-3, with D tentatively TRBD1 (5 bases). Germline loops: CDR1 SGHAT, CDR2 FQNNGV. The V gene lost 2 bases and the J gene lost 4 bases, with 12 bases spanning the gap. This CDR3 contains 15 residues. The CDR3 loop reads CASSLLWDAGNTIYF. Here the CDR3 DNA reads TGTGCCAGCAGCTTATTATGGGACGCAGGAAACACCATATATTTT. Looking up the rest from reference TRBV11-2 and TRBJ1-3 gives the full variable domain: EAGVAQSPRYKIIEKRQSVAFWCNPISGHATLYWYQQILGQGPKLLIQFQNNGVVDDSQLPKDRFSAERLKGVDSTLKIQPAKLEDSAVYLCASSLLWDAGNTIYFGEGSWLTVV.

To note about this clonotype: In this CDR3 the conserved last residue, phenylalanine or tryptophan, is missing, so a read error is likely. V and J are TRBV11-1 and TRBJ2-5, with 12 bases lining up with TRBD2. The V gene's germline CDR1 is SGHAT and CDR2 FQDESV (reference sequence). The CDR3 runs to 15 residues. J lost 4 bases, V lost 7 bases, and 7 bases had no gene match. This CDR3 reads CASTLTGLAGETQYL. The DNA of the CDR3 is TGTGCCAGCACCCTCACGGGACTAGCGGGAGAGACCCAGTACTTA.

Worth noting for this clonotype: The CDR3 does not end in the conserved phenylalanine or tryptophan, so this is likely a read error. The gene calls are TRBV6-5 and TRBJ2-5; TRBD2 aligns across 12 bases. The CDR3 is 17 residues long. CDR1 is MNHEY, CDR2 SVGAGI, per germline. V gave up 4 bases and J gave up 1 base; unmatched junction bases: 7. The DNA for the CDR3 is TGTGCCAGCAGTTCCTGGACTAGCGGGACGTTCCAAGAGACCCAGTACTAC. It encodes CASSSWTSGTFQETQYY.

This clonotype was seen a single time. At one end, the junction sequence differs from germline, possibly due to a read error. The chain is built from TRBV5-4 and TRBJ2-1; D gene ambiguous. The CDR3 sequence is 17 residues long. The germline CDR1 and CDR2 sequences are SGHNT and YYREEE (reference sequence). The CDR3 DNA reads as TGTGTCAGCAGCCTGAGTTCGGGCGCAAATTTGGGCAATGAGCAGCTCTTC. Residues: CVSSLSSGANLGNEQLF.

In the case of this clonotype: Being one base from a much bigger clone, this may be a read error. The chain uses TRBV28 and TRBJ1-3; TRBD1 is a possible D gene (6 bases). Germline-derived CDR1 and CDR2 are MDHEN and SYDVKM. This CDR3 is built from 14 residues. The CDR3 region has the DNA TGTGCCAGCACATCAGGGGATCCTGGAAGCACCATATATTTT. Translated: CASTSGDPGSTIYF.

The gene calls are TRBV28 and TRBJ2-7, with 7 positions matching TRBD1. CDR3 length: 16 amino acids. V shed 4 bases and J 3 bases; nucleotides not matched to a gene: 12. CDR1 and CDR2 (germline): MDHEN, SYDVKM. CDR3 loop: CASSSGQSRGRYEQYF. The CDR3 nucleotides are TGTGCCAGCAGTTCGGGACAGTCCCGGGGTCGCTACGAGCAGTACTTC.